The rows below give T cell receptor beta chains drawn from one sample of a study of CD8 T cells in acute hepatitis C reinfection. The data were produced by immunoSEQ multiplex PCR, yet TCRdb's version contains in-frame clones alone and is incomplete. Of 35,000 to 40,000 clones in the sample, approximately 87% were seen once. Input material: naive CD8+ T cells from PBMCs. All receptors come from a man aged 25 to 40 with chronic hepatitis C. CDR3s include the opening cysteine and the closing phenylalanine or tryptophan. Fields, in order: V gene, CDR3 length, D gene, J gene, clone size, CDR3 protein, CDR3 DNA. D genes are given only for firm matches. Expanded clones get a size class; other rows say once, few or many, or leave the size out.

TRBV19	13	-	TRBJ2-1	-	CASSITSLNEQFF	TGTGCCAGTAGTATTACGTCCCTTAATGAGCAGTTCTTC
TRBV6-7	14	-	TRBJ2-7	-	CASSYSTGNYEQYF	TGTGCCAGCAGTTACTCGACCGGGAACTACGAGCAGTACTTC
TRBV27	15	-	TRBJ1-5	-	CASSPGRTVNQPQHF	TGTGCCAGCAGTCCTGGAAGGACCGTCAATCAGCCCCAGCATTTT
TRBV9	14	-	TRBJ1-3	-	CASSPSGSGNTIYF	TGTGCCAGCAGCCCCTCGGGCTCTGGAAACACCATATATTTT
TRBV5-1	12	-	TRBJ2-7	-	CASSFGANEQYF	TGCGCCAGCAGCTTCGGGGCCAACGAGCAGTACTTC
TRBV10-3	12	-	TRBJ2-2	-	CAISESGGELFF	TGTGCCATCAGTGAAAGTGGCGGGGAGCTGTTTTTT
TRBV7-3	15	-	TRBJ2-1	-	CASSLSPERNNEQFF	TGTGCCAGCAGCTTATCCCCAGAGCGGAACAATGAGCAGTTCTTC
TRBV19	17	TRBD1	TRBJ1-5	-	CASSIWAGGAGDQPQHF	TGTGCCAGTAGTATTTGGGCAGGGGGGGCCGGGGATCAGCCCCAGCATTTT
TRBV19	13	-	TRBJ1-1	-	CASSISGNTEAFF	TGTGCCAGTAGTATTTCAGGGAACACTGAAGCTTTCTTT
TRBV9	14	-	TRBJ2-7	-	CASSVAYGTYEQYF	TGTGCCAGCAGCGTAGCTTACGGAACCTACGAGCAGTACTTC
TRBV30	14	-	TRBJ2-1	-	CAWSVSLGYNEQFF	TGTGCCTGGAGTGTTTCCTTGGGATACAATGAGCAATTCTTC
TRBV10-3	14	-	TRBJ2-2	-	CAISGESDTGELFF	TGTGCCATCAGTGGGGAGTCGGACACCGGGGAGCTGTTTTTT
TRBV7-9	15	TRBD1	TRBJ1-1	-	CASSLGQGMNTEAFF	TGTGCCAGCAGCCTAGGACAGGGGATGAACACTGAAGCTTTCTTT
TRBV10-3	15	-	TRBJ2-1	-	CAIRAGGLRDNEQFF	TGTGCCATCAGGGCAGGGGGGCTGAGGGACAATGAGCAGTTCTTC
TRBV11-2	16	TRBD2	TRBJ2-1	-	CASSISGTSSYNEQFF	TGTGCCAGCAGCATATCCGGGACTAGCAGTTACAATGAGCAGTTCTTC
TRBV6-9	14	-	TRBJ2-3	once	CASSPWTSTDTQYF	TGTGCCAGCAGCCCATGGACTAGCACAGATACGCAGTATTTT
TRBV27	16	TRBD2	TRBJ2-1	-	CASSLPGLAGDVEQFF	TGTGCCAGCAGTCTACCAGGACTAGCGGGGGACGTTGAGCAGTTCTTC
TRBV7-9	12	-	TRBJ2-2	-	CASRENTGELFF	TGTGCCAGCAGGGAGAACACCGGGGAGCTGTTTTTT
TRBV27	14	TRBD2	TRBJ2-3	-	CASIEAGSTDTQYF	TGTGCCAGCATCGAAGCGGGGAGCACAGATACGCAGTATTTT
TRBV19	12	-	TRBJ1-1	-	CASRTGDTEAFF	TGTGCCAGTAGAACCGGGGACACTGAAGCTTTCTTT
TRBV5-1	17	TRBD1	TRBJ1-1	-	CASSLEPRGRMNTEAFF	TGCGCCAGCAGCTTGGAACCCAGGGGGCGCATGAACACTGAAGCTTTCTTT
TRBV4-1	15	-	TRBJ1-5	once	CASSPLGQLNQPQHF	TGCGCCAGCAGCCCCCTCGGGCAGCTAAATCAGCCCCAGCATTTT
TRBV4-2	17	-	TRBJ1-3	-	CASSPRLETLTGNTIYF	TGTGCCAGCAGCCCGCGGCTCGAGACACTCACTGGAAACACCATATATTTT
TRBV19	14	-	TRBJ1-1	-	CASSPGQGNTEAFF	TGTGCCAGTAGTCCCGGGCAGGGGAACACTGAAGCTTTCTTT
TRBV4-1	12	-	TRBJ2-1	-	CASSPTHNEQFF	TGCGCCAGCAGCCCGACTCACAATGAGCAGTTCTTC
TRBV11-3	15	-	TRBJ2-1	-	CASSLTRAPYNEQFF	TGTGCCAGCAGCTTAACCCGCGCACCCTACAATGAGCAGTTCTTC
TRBV5-6	16	-	TRBJ2-7	-	CASSLIKGGISYEQYF	TGTGCCAGCAGCTTGATTAAGGGTGGGATCTCCTACGAGCAGTACTTC
TRBV7-6	15	-	TRBJ2-1	-	CASSLRDNPPDEQFF	TGTGCCAGCAGCTTAAGGGACAACCCACCGGATGAGCAGTTCTTC
TRBV15	15	-	TRBJ2-3	-	CATREGALSTDTQYF	TGTGCCACCAGGGAGGGCGCCCTAAGCACAGATACGCAGTATTTT
TRBV19	12	TRBD2	TRBJ2-1	-	CASSMGGNEQFF	TGTGCCAGTAGTATGGGAGGGAACGAGCAGTTCTTC
TRBV7-9	15	TRBD1	TRBJ2-1	-	CASSYPGQGYNEQFF	TGTGCCAGCAGTTATCCGGGACAGGGGTACAATGAGCAGTTCTTC
TRBV27	14	TRBD1	TRBJ1-2	-	CASSRKGTDYGYTF	TGTGCCAGCAGCAGAAAAGGGACAGACTATGGCTACACCTTC
TRBV5-1	15	TRBD1	TRBJ1-4	-	CASSLDRQGNEKLFF	TGCGCCAGCAGCTTGGATAGACAGGGGAATGAAAAACTGTTTTTT
TRBV2	10	-	TRBJ1-3	-	CASSGNTIYF	TGTGCCAGCTCTGGAAACACCATATATTTT
TRBV7-3	14	-	TRBJ2-1	-	CASSLGQGLNEQFF	TGTGCCAGCAGCTTAGGGCAGGGTCTGAATGAGCAGTTCTTC
TRBV5-6	16	TRBD2	TRBJ2-3	-	CASSSKTSVYTDTQYF	TGTGCCAGCAGCTCCAAGACTAGCGTTTACACAGATACGCAGTATTTT
TRBV30	14	TRBD2	TRBJ2-7	-	CAWSASSGNYEQYF	TGTGCCTGGAGTGCTTCTAGCGGGAACTACGAGCAGTACTTC
TRBV7-6	14	-	TRBJ2-1	-	CASSLSAGPNEQFF	TGTGCCAGCAGCTTAAGTGCGGGCCCCAATGAGCAGTTCTTC
TRBV19	13	TRBD1	TRBJ2-7	few	CASRWDRASEQYF	TGTGCCAGTAGGTGGGACAGGGCCTCCGAGCAGTACTTC
TRBV6-5	14	-	TRBJ1-4	-	CASSIGHLNEKLFF	TGTGCCAGCAGTATTGGACACCTTAATGAAAAACTGTTTTTT
TRBV4-1	16	-	TRBJ2-5	once	CASSQLANYREETQYF	TGCGCCAGCAGCCAACTAGCGAATTATAGGGAAGAGACCCAGTACTTC
TRBV4-1	14	-	TRBJ1-1	-	CASSQESRNTEAFF	TGCGCCAGCAGCCAAGAGTCCCGTAACACTGAAGCTTTCTTT
TRBV10-3	13	-	TRBJ2-7	-	CAISEPATYEQYF	TGTGCCATCAGTGAGCCAGCGACCTACGAGCAGTACTTC
TRBV10-3	16	-	TRBJ1-2	once	CAISESSLGGLDGYTF	TGTGCCATCAGTGAGTCTTCCCTAGGGGGGCTTGATGGCTACACCTTC
TRBV7-9	14	-	TRBJ2-3	-	CASSLVLGTDTQYF	TGTGCCAGCAGCTTGGTTCTGGGCACAGATACGCAGTATTTT
TRBV29-1	12	-	TRBJ1-2	-	CSVEGLRYGYTF	TGCAGCGTTGAAGGGCTCCGCTATGGCTACACCTTC
TRBV10-2	15	-	TRBJ1-5	-	CASSQGISSNQPQHF	TGCGCCAGTAGCCAGGGGATCTCTAGCAATCAGCCCCAGCATTTT